This entry lists 24 T cell receptor beta chains sequenced from one sample in a study of blood T cell repertoires in COVID-19. Here immunoSEQ multiplex PCR was the method, and the copy in TCRdb shows in-frame clones only, minus some. The data contain about 120,000 clones, over 75% of them singletons. Specimen: peripheral blood. These receptors were obtained from a woman older than 75 with acute or convalescent COVID-19.

The rearrangement uses TRBV10-3 and TRBJ2-3; 8 bases are a match to TRBD2. This CDR3 contains 14 residues. In germline, CDR1 is ENHRY, CDR2 SYGVKD. Trimming at V came to 7 bases and at J to 4 bases, leaving 7 bases not matched to a gene. CDR3 in DNA: TGTGCCATCAATTCGGGACTAGAGGCAGATACGCAGTATTTT. Its protein product is CAINSGLEADTQYF.

This chain uses TRBV3-1 (or the pseudogene TRBV3-2) with TRBJ2-2, with D possibly TRBD2 on 6 matching bases. The germline CDR1 and CDR2 sequences are LGHDT and YNNKEL (reference sequence). The CDR3 totals 15 residues. The ends were cut back, 6 bases at V and 6 bases at J, with 17 bases in the middle. This CDR3 reads CASRPTGDVSGELFF. In DNA form, the CDR3 reads TGTGCCAGCAGGCCGACGGGGGATGTTTCCGGGGAGCTGTTTTTT.

This clone was observed once. The chain employs TRBV5-1 and TRBJ1-6; D may be TRBD1 (5 bases). The germline CDR1 and CDR2 sequences are SGHRS and YFSETQ. This CDR3 is built from 18 residues. The germline V and J ends were trimmed by 0 bases and 1 base, with 14 bases remaining between them. Here the CDR3 DNA reads TGCGCCAGCAGCTTGGAAGCAGCAGGGTGGTCCTATAATTCACCCCTCCACTTT. The encoded protein is CASSLEAAGWSYNSPLHF.

The rearrangement uses TRBV3-1 (or the pseudogene TRBV3-2) and TRBJ1-6; D is ambiguous. This CDR3 comprises 15 residues. Germline CDR1 LGHDT, CDR2 YNNKEL (reference sequence). Trimming removed 2 bases at V and 0 bases at J, with 5 bases between. The CDR3 coding sequence is TGTGCCAGCAGCCAACTCTCCTCCTATAATTCACCCCTCCACTTT. Translation gives CASSQLSSYNSPLHF.

This rearrangement joins TRBV7-9 to TRBJ2-7; D might be TRBD1 (6 bases). The germline V gene has CDR1 SEHNR and CDR2 FQNEAQ (reference sequence). The CDR3 runs 12 residues. V was pared by 5 bases and J by 3 bases, with 8 bases between. The CDR3 reads CASSRDIYEQYF. CDR3 DNA: TGTGCCAGCAGCCGGGACATCTACGAGCAGTACTTC.

The chain uses TRBV6-1 and TRBJ1-2; D not certain. Per the germline V gene, CDR1 is MNHNS and CDR2 is SASEGT. Trimming shortened V by 2 bases and J by 4 bases, and 11 bases separated the two germline ends. This CDR3 is built from 14 residues. The CDR3 DNA is TGTGCCAGCAGTGAAAGACCGGGGAGCTATGGCTACACCTTC. This codes for CASSERPGSYGYTF.

The chain couples TRBV5-1 to TRBJ2-2, with 7 bases fitting TRBD1. After removal of 0 bases from V and 8 bases from J, the junction contained 4 bases not matched to a gene. The CDR3 consists of 14 residues. From germline, CDR1 is SGHRS and CDR2 YFSETQ. The CDR3 coding sequence is TGCGCCAGCAGCTTGGGACAGGGTGAAGGGGAGCTGTTTTTT. As protein: CASSLGQGEGELFF.

The rearrangement links TRBV6-5 to TRBJ2-5, with 7 nucleotides matching TRBD1. The CDR3 is made up of 14 amino acids. V dropped 7 bases and J dropped 2; count of bases not matched to a gene: 7. Germline values: CDR1 MNHEY, CDR2 SVGAGI. The CDR3 region is CASTRGTAQETQYF. CDR3 coding DNA: TGTGCCAGCACACGAGGGACAGCACAAGAGACCCAGTACTTC.

This clone appeared a single time. The rearrangement joins TRBV18 to TRBJ2-1; TRBD1 matches at 7 bases. The CDR3 is 15 amino acids. Germline V lookup: CDR1 KGHSH, CDR2 LQKENI. J was trimmed by 2 bases and V by 6 bases; bases with no gene match: 7. Here the CDR3 reads CASSSGTVPYNEQFF. The CDR3, as DNA: TGTGCCAGCTCGTCCGGGACAGTACCCTACAATGAGCAGTTCTTC.

The sample holds one count of this clone. V and J are TRBV27 and TRBJ1-6, with a tentative D call TRBD1 (6 bases). The length of the CDR3 is 17 residues. V lost 2 bases and J 3 bases, leaving 14 bases between the germline ends. CDR1 is MNHEY and CDR2 is SMNVEV in the germline V gene (reference sequence). This CDR3 reads CASSLGWGQGYNSPLHF. CDR3 nucleotide sequence: TGTGCCAGCAGTTTAGGCTGGGGGCAGGGCTATAATTCACCCCTCCACTTT.

This clone is a singleton in its sample. This chain joins TRBV5-4 and TRBJ1-1, with D uncertain. Germline V lookup: CDR1 SGHNT, CDR2 YYREEE (reference sequence). The germline V and J ends were trimmed by 4 bases and 1 base, with 8 bases remaining between them. This CDR3 has 13 residues. CDR3 in DNA: TGTGCCAGCAGCGGGAGACAGAACACTGAAGCTTTCTTT. Translation gives CASSGRQNTEAFF.

The J gene is TRBJ2-3, the V gene TRBV5-1; 8 positions agree with TRBD1. Germline V gives CDR1 SGHRS, CDR2 YFSETQ. Trimming removed 4 bases from V and 3 bases from J; junction bases left unmatched: 7. The CDR3 sequence is 15 residues long. CDR3 sequence (DNA): TGCGCCAGCAGCGCCCAGACAGGGGCGACAGATACGCAGTATTTT. Translating gives CASSAQTGATDTQYF.

Here the CDR3 reads CASSRNREAKNIQYF. The CDR3 DNA reads TGCGCCAGCAGCCGGAACAGGGAAGCCAAAAACATTCAGTACTTC. The chain couples TRBV4-1 to TRBJ2-4; D might be TRBD1 (6 bases). Looked up from germline, CDR1 is MGHRA and CDR2 is YSYEKL. V lost 4 bases, J lost 0 bases, and 10 bases lay in between. This CDR3 comprises 15 residues.

The chain joins TRBV11-1 to TRBJ2-7, with 11 nucleotides matching TRBD2. Germline CDR1 SGHAT, CDR2 FQDESV (reference sequence). The CDR3 is 15 amino acids. The V segment lost 5 bases and the J segment 2 bases; nucleotides outside the gene matches: 5. This chain's CDR3 is CASSKIAGGPYEQYF. CDR3 in DNA: TGTGCCAGCAGCAAAATAGCGGGAGGGCCCTACGAGCAGTACTTC.

The chain couples TRBV6-6 to TRBJ1-5; TRBD1 matches at 7 bases. With V trimmed by 6 bases and J by 6 bases, 5 bases remained unmatched. The V gene's germline CDR1 is MNHNY and CDR2 SVGAGI (reference sequence). The CDR3 has 13 amino acids. DNA for the CDR3: TGTGCCAGCAGCCGGGACAGTGTTCAGCCCCAGCATTTT. Its protein product is CASSRDSVQPQHF.

The chain joins TRBV28 to TRBJ1-5; weak D call: TRBD1 (5 bases). Trimming removed 6 bases from V and 2 bases from J, with 11 bases in between. CDR1 is MDHEN and CDR2 is SYDVKM in the germline V gene. The CDR3 sequence is 14 residues long. CDR3 sequence: CASSRGGGNQPQHF. The CDR3 DNA follows: TGTGCCAGCAGCCGGGGAGGGGGCAATCAGCCCCAGCATTTT.

The J gene is TRBJ2-2, the V gene TRBV18; the D is unclear. Germline loops: CDR1 KGHSH, CDR2 LQKENI. Deletions cut 4 bases from V and 3 bases from J, with 3 bases between. The CDR3 spans 12 residues. CDR3 nucleotide sequence: TGTGCCAGCTCACGAGACACCGGGGAGCTGTTTTTT. Its translation is CASSRDTGELFF.

The chain links TRBV5-1 to TRBJ1-6, with D possibly matching TRBD1 (6 bases). V was cut by 0 bases and J by 6 bases, with 13 bases left in between. Germline V gives CDR1 SGHRS, CDR2 YFSETQ. The CDR3 is 16 residues long. CDR3 loop: CASSLETDSVNSPLHF. CDR3 in DNA: TGCGCCAGCAGCTTGGAGACGGACAGCGTTAATTCACCCCTCCACTTT.

The rearrangement links TRBV6-1 to TRBJ1-2; D gene unclear. Germline CDR1 and CDR2: MNHNS and SASEGT. The length of the CDR3 is 12 residues. The V end lost 2 bases, the J end lost 9 bases, and 10 bases lay between the germline ends. CDR3: CASSETPVRYTF. CDR3 nucleotides: TGTGCCAGCAGTGAAACCCCGGTCCGCTACACCTTC.

The chain couples TRBV5-4 to TRBJ2-1; D might be TRBD2 (5 bases). Germline V lookup: CDR1 SGHNT, CDR2 YYREEE (reference sequence). The V and J ends lost 4 bases and 8 bases respectively, with 16 bases between them. This CDR3 spans 14 amino acids. In nucleotides, the CDR3 is TGTGCCAGCAGCCTAGCACCCTTTAGGGATGAGCAGTTCTTC. Its protein product is CASSLAPFRDEQFF.

This chain connects TRBV4-2 to TRBJ2-5; possible D gene TRBD2, 6 bases. The germline gives CDR1 LGHNA, CDR2 YNFKEQ. Trimming shortened V by 1 base and J by 5 bases, and 17 bases separated the two germline ends. The CDR3 has 16 residues. Here the CDR3 DNA reads TGTGCCAGCAGCCAAGGGTTTAACGGGGGTTGGGAGACCCAGTACTTC. Protein: CASSQGFNGGWETQYF.

The chain employs TRBV16 and TRBJ1-1; 7 positions match TRBD1. Germline lookup yields CDR1 KGHSY and CDR2 FQNENV. The CDR3 is 16 residues long. V was pared by 5 bases and J by 4 bases, with 13 bases of the junction left unmatched. The CDR3 loop reads CASSFRGFTGATEAFF. CDR3 DNA sequence: TGTGCCAGCAGCTTCCGGGGGTTTACAGGGGCCACTGAAGCTTTCTTT.

The V and J genes are TRBV5-4 and TRBJ2-1; D is undetermined. The CDR3 contains 13 residues. Between the trimmed V and J ends, which lost 7 bases and 7 bases, there was a span of 15 bases. The germline V gene has CDR1 SGHNT and CDR2 YYREEE (reference sequence). CDR3 sequence: CASQAAGGNEQFF. The CDR3, as DNA: TGTGCCAGCCAAGCTGCAGGTGGGAATGAGCAGTTCTTC.

The gene calls are TRBV28 and TRBJ2-7; 10 bases are a match to TRBD1. CDR3 length equals 14 residues. V lost 6 bases to trimming and J lost 3 bases; unmatched junction nucleotides: 5. Per the germline V gene, CDR1 is MDHEN and CDR2 is SYDVKM. In DNA, the CDR3 is TGTGCCAGCAGCTCCGGACAGGGGGGCTACGAGCAGTACTTC. Protein: CASSSGQGGYEQYF.